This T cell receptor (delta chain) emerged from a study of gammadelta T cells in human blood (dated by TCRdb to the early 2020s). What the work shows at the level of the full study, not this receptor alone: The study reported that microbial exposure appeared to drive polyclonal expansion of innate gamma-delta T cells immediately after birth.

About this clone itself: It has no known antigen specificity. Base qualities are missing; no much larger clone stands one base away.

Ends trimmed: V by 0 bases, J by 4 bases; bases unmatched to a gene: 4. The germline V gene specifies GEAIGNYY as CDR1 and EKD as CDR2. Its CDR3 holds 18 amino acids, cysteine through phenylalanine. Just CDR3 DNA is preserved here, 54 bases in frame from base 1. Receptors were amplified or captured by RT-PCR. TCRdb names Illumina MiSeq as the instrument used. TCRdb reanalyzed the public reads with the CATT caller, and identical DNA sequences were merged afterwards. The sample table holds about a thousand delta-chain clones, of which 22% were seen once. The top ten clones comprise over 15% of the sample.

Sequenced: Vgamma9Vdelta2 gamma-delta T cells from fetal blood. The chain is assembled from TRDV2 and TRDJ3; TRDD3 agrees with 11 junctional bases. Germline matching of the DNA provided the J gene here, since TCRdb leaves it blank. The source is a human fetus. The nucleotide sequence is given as TGTGCCTGTGACACCGTCCTGGGGGATACTTGGGACACCCGACAGATGTTTTTC. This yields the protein CACDTVLGDTWDTRQMFF.